This T cell receptor beta chain is drawn from a study of blood T cell repertoires in COVID-19. This table comes from immunoSEQ multiplex PCR, and its TCRdb copy is limited to in-frame clones, with some not included. The data contain about 370,000 clones, 85% to 90% of them seen just once; the ten biggest clones take up 0.9% to 1.1%. This CDR3 region has 15 residues. Germline V gene lookup returns CDR1 SGHNT and CDR2 YENEEA. Trimming took 3 bases from V and 9 from J; bases not matched to a gene: 4. The sample comprised PBMCs or T cells enriched from blood (not recorded which). The chain couples TRBV11-3 to TRBJ2-1, with 14 bases matching TRBD2. The TCR was taken from a man in his late teens or twenties who had recovered from COVID-19. The CDR3 spells CASSFAGLAGGEQFF. DNA for the CDR3: TGTGCCAGCAGCTTTGCCGGACTAGCGGGAGGTGAGCAGTTCTTC.